A single sample gave rise to the 16 T cell receptor beta chains below, sequenced in a study of PD-1 blockade in classical Hodgkin lymphoma. With no exception, relapse followed autologous stem cell transplantation in all patients, and brentuximab vedotin exposure varied. Assay: immunoSEQ multiplex PCR; the TCRdb copy retains only in-frame clones and omits some. Among tens of thousands of clones listed, approximately 91% were seen once. The sequenced sample was peripheral blood mononuclear cells (PBMCs), obtained at baseline. These TCRs come from a human donor with classical Hodgkin lymphoma.

This chain connects TRBV30 to TRBJ2-1, with 11 bases identical to TRBD2. The CDR3 has 15 amino acids. Germline CDR1 is GTSNPN and CDR2 is SVGIG (reference sequence). The trim removed 2 bases at V and 7 bases at J, leaving 7 bases unmatched. The CDR3 loop is CAWSPLAGGLNEQFF. CDR3 nucleotides: TGTGCCTGGAGTCCCCTAGCGGGAGGATTGAATGAGCAGTTCTTC.

The CDR3 DNA follows: TGCAGCGTTGCGAGTCACCTGAACACTGAAGCTTTCTTT. This gives the protein CSVASHLNTEAFF. V gene TRBV29-1 combines with J gene TRBJ1-1, with D hard to call. CDR1 SQVTM and CDR2 ANQGSEA come from the germline V gene. The CDR3 covers 13 residues. Trimming left V 4 bases short and J 0 bases short, with 9 bases between.

This chain links TRBV20-1 with TRBJ2-7; D assignment may be TRBD1 or TRBD2 (5 bases each). V lost 5 bases to trimming and J lost 2 bases, with 7 bases between them. Per the germline V gene, CDR1 is DFQATT and CDR2 is SNEGSKA (reference sequence). This CDR3 is built from 11 residues. This CDR3 is CSAPGPYEQYF. Here the CDR3 DNA reads TGCAGTGCTCCGGGGCCCTACGAGCAGTACTTC.

The J gene is TRBJ2-1, the V gene TRBV27; 8 bases match TRBD2. V lost 4 bases and J lost 5; bases outside the gene matches: 19. Germline CDR1 and CDR2: MNHEY and SMNVEV (reference sequence). The CDR3 has 19 residues. The CDR3 loop is CASSSAGFSSGTSHNEQFF. In DNA form, the CDR3 reads TGTGCCAGCAGTTCCGCTGGATTTAGTAGCGGGACTTCCCACAATGAGCAGTTCTTC.

V is TRBV28 and J is TRBJ2-3; perhaps TRBD1 as D (5 bases). Trimming shortened V by 2 bases and J by 1 base, and 13 bases separated the two germline ends. CDR3 length: 16 residues. Germline CDR1 MDHEN, CDR2 SYDVKM. CDR3 coding DNA: TGTGCCAGCAGTTTACCACCCGCCAGGGGCACAGATACGCAGTATTTT. Its protein is CASSLPPARGTDTQYF. The full variable domain, rest sourced from reference TRBV28 and TRBJ2-3, is DVKVTQSSRYLVKRTGEKVFLECVQDMDHENMFWYRQDPGLGLRLIYFSYDVKMKEKGDIPEGYSVSREKKERFSLILESASTNQTSMYLCASSLPPARGTDTQYFGPGTRLTVL.

This sequence joins TRBV25-1 and TRBJ2-6; the D is unclear. This CDR3 spans 13 amino acids. V lost 11 bases, J lost 3 bases, and 11 bases lay in between. Germline values: CDR1 MGHDK, CDR2 SYGVNS. CDR3 in amino acids: CAAQRYGANVLTF. The CDR3 nucleotides are TGTGCCGCACAAAGATATGGGGCCAACGTCCTGACTTTC.

This chain joins TRBV5-1 and TRBJ2-2, with no clear D. The CDR3 has 12 residues. Trimming pared 2 bases from V and 3 bases from J, leaving 2 bases between. Germline V gene sequence: CDR1 SGHRS, CDR2 YFSETQ. CDR3 coding DNA: TGCGCCAGCAGCTTTGACACCGGGGAGCTGTTTTTT. This codes for CASSFDTGELFF. Supplemented by reference TRBV5-1 and TRBJ2-2, the full variable domain reads KAGVTQTPRYLIKTRGQQVTLSCSPISGHRSVSWYQQTPGQGLQFLFEYFSETQRNKGNFPGRFSGRQFSNSRSEMNVSTLELGDSALYLCASSFDTGELFFGEGSRLTVL.

The rearrangement joins TRBV9 to TRBJ1-2; TRBD1 might be the D (6 bases). CDR1 and CDR2 from the germline V gene are SGDLS and YYNGEE. The germline V and J ends were trimmed by 1 base and 2 bases, with 12 bases remaining between them. The CDR3 spans 15 residues. In DNA, the CDR3 is TGTGCCAGCAGCGTATCGACGACAGGAAACTATGGCTACACCTTC. Amino acids: CASSVSTTGNYGYTF.

The CDR3, as DNA: TGTGCCAGCAGTTGGGGGGGTACGCCCGAGCAGTACTTC. Its protein product is CASSWGGTPEQYF. J is TRBJ2-7 and V is TRBV2; TRBD2 matches 7 bases. Germline CDR1 and CDR2: SNHLY and FYNNEI. Trimming took 5 bases from V and 6 from J; bases not matched to a gene: 7. This CDR3 has 13 amino acids.

J is TRBJ2-1 and V is TRBV28; 7 bases are a match to TRBD1. The V gene end was trimmed by 4 bases and the J gene end by 0 bases; junction bases not matched to a gene: 15. This CDR3 has 19 amino acids. The germline gives CDR1 MDHEN, CDR2 SYDVKM. The CDR3 DNA sequence: TGTGCCAGCAGTTCGTATGACAGGGCCACCCCCAGCTCCTACAATGAGCAGTTCTTC. Translating gives CASSSYDRATPSSYNEQFF.

The genes are TRBV6-1 and TRBJ2-7, with 7 nucleotides matching TRBD1. Germline V gene data show CDR1 as MNHNS and CDR2 as SASEGT. V shed 4 bases, J shed 0 bases, and the junction held 3 bases outside the gene matches. The CDR3 is 14 amino acids. The CDR3, as DNA: TGTGCCAGCAGTGGACAGGGACCCTCCTACGAGCAGTACTTC. Protein: CASSGQGPSYEQYF.

The V call is TRBV5-1, the J call TRBJ1-2; 12 positions match TRBD1. V was clipped by 0 bases and J by 7 bases; unmatched bases: 13. This CDR3 spans 18 amino acids. CDR1 is SGHRS, CDR2 YFSETQ, per germline. The CDR3 reads CASSLALGQGAIPGGYTF. CDR3 sequence (DNA): TGCGCCAGCAGCTTGGCCTTGGGACAGGGGGCGATTCCAGGTGGCTACACCTTC.

The rearrangement uses TRBV25-1 and TRBJ2-3, with 7 bases that match TRBD2. Germline CDR1 is MGHDK and CDR2 is SYGVNS. The CDR3 sequence is 13 residues long. The V gene end was trimmed by 7 bases and the J gene end by 2 bases; junction bases not matched to a gene: 3. The CDR3 loop is CASTGTITDTQYF. Here the CDR3 DNA reads TGTGCCAGCACCGGGACTATCACAGATACGCAGTATTTT.

V usage is TRBV19 and J usage is TRBJ1-2; D is undetermined. Germline loops: CDR1 LNHDA, CDR2 SQIVND (reference sequence). CDR3 size: 13 residues. V was pared by 8 bases and J by 6 bases, with 16 bases between. This CDR3 reads CASREHLRDGYTF. The CDR3 nucleotides read TGTGCCAGTCGAGAACATCTGAGGGATGGCTACACCTTC.

The chain carries TRBV28 and TRBJ1-1, with 9 bases that match TRBD1. The CDR3 is made up of 14 amino acids. Germline V lookup: CDR1 MDHEN, CDR2 SYDVKM. The V segment lost 6 bases and the J segment 4 bases; nucleotides outside the gene matches: 6. CDR3 in amino acids: CASSLLTGGTEAFF. DNA for the CDR3: TGTGCCAGCAGCTTACTGACAGGGGGCACTGAAGCTTTCTTT.

This chain uses TRBV30 with TRBJ1-1; no firm D call. CDR1 is GTSNPN, CDR2 SVGIG, per germline (reference sequence). Trimming shortened V by 1 base and J by 0 bases, and 6 bases separated the two germline ends. The CDR3 has 13 residues. For the CDR3, the DNA is TGTGCCTGGAGTGGGACCGTGAACACTGAAGCTTTCTTT. It is translated as CAWSGTVNTEAFF.